The rows below give T cell receptor beta chains drawn from one sample of a study of blood T cell repertoires in COVID-19. Sequencing was performed with immunoSEQ multiplex PCR; in TCRdb, only in-frame clones are kept and a portion is missing. The profile shows roughly 300,000 clones, around 90% of them singletons. Sequencing input: PBMCs or T cells enriched from blood (not recorded which). These receptors were collected from a young woman who had recovered from COVID-19. CDR3s include the opening cysteine and the closing phenylalanine or tryptophan. The D gene is left open where the match is weak. Clone size is stated in some rows and not others, as once, few, many or a class when expanded.

V gene	D gene	J gene	clone size	CDR3 DNA	CDR3 protein
TRBV19	TRBD2	TRBJ2-3	-	TGTGCCAGTAGTATGGAGCGGGAAAGCGGGACAGATACGCAGTATTTT	CASSMERESGTDTQYF
TRBV28	TRBD1	TRBJ1-5	-	TGTGCCAGCAGTACTTCCCCGGACAGGGTGGGGAATCAGCCCCAGCATTTT	CASSTSPDRVGNQPQHF
TRBV6-4	-	TRBJ2-7	-	TGTGCCAGCAGTGACTCATTAAGGGGTGACGTAACCTACGAGCAGTACTTC	CASSDSLRGDVTYEQYF
TRBV7-2	-	TRBJ2-6	-	TGTGCCAGCAGCTACTGGACAACTGGGGCCAACGTCCTGACTTTC	CASSYWTTGANVLTF
TRBV27	-	TRBJ2-1	-	TGTGCCAGCAGTTTATCTTCCGGGCGGGCTGATTCCTACAATGAGCAGTTCTTC	CASSLSSGRADSYNEQFF
TRBV27	TRBD1	TRBJ1-2	-	TGTGCCAGCAAGAATGCGGGACAGGGAATTGATGGCTACACCTTC	CASKNAGQGIDGYTF
TRBV11-2	-	TRBJ1-1	-	TGTGCCAGCAGCTCCCGGAGGAGGGCTCAGCTGGCGGACACTGAAGCTTTCTTT	CASSSRRRAQLADTEAFF
TRBV5-6	-	TRBJ2-7	-	TGTGCCAGCAGCTTGGAGGGGGCGGGCGGGAAATCCTACGAGCAGTACTTC	CASSLEGAGGKSYEQYF
TRBV9	TRBD1	TRBJ1-1	-	TGTGCCAGCAGCGCCCCCCCCCAGGGGGCTGGAGACGCTAGTGAAGCTTTCTTT	CASSAPPQGAGDASEAFF
TRBV7-9	-	TRBJ1-1	-	TGTGCCAGCAGCTTAGCGCTAACTGAAGCTTTCTTT	CASSLALTEAFF
TRBV27	-	TRBJ2-1	-	TGTGCCAGCAGCCCAGGAATGCGGGCCTACAATGAGCAGTTCTTC	CASSPGMRAYNEQFF
TRBV4-1	TRBD2	TRBJ2-2	-	TGCGCCAGCAGCCCCACATACCTCGGACTAGGTCGAGGCACCGGGGAGCTGTTTTTT	CASSPTYLGLGRGTGELFF
TRBV7-2	TRBD1	TRBJ1-1	-	TGTGCCAGCAGCGTTTACAGGGGCGGGATATCCGACACTGAAGCTTTCTTT	CASSVYRGGISDTEAFF
TRBV29-1	-	TRBJ1-1	few	TGCAGCGTTGAAAACGGAGGGAACACTGAAGCTTTCTTT	CSVENGGNTEAFF
TRBV5-1	TRBD2	TRBJ2-3	-	TGCGCCAGCAGCTTAAGCGGGAGAGAGGCAGATACGCAGTATTTT	CASSLSGREADTQYF
TRBV11-2	-	TRBJ2-2	-	TGTGCCAGCAGCTCCTCTAACACCGGGGAGCTGTTTTTT	CASSSSNTGELFF
TRBV18	TRBD2	TRBJ2-7	-	TGTGCCAGCTCTCACGGACTAGCGATCTACGAGCAGTACTTC	CASSHGLAIYEQYF
TRBV20-1	-	TRBJ2-7	-	TGCAGTGCTAGAAGGGGTACTGAGCAGTACTTC	CSARRGTEQYF
TRBV27	-	TRBJ1-1	-	TGTGCCAGCAGTTTACAAGGGGGTCCCATGAACACTGAAGCTTTCTTT	CASSLQGGPMNTEAFF
TRBV7-2	-	TRBJ1-6	-	TGTGCCAGCAGCTTACCCAGGCAGGGCGATTCACCCCTCCACTTT	CASSLPRQGDSPLHF
TRBV5-1	TRBD1	TRBJ2-2	-	TGCGCCAGCAGCTTGGACAGGGGGGACACCGGGGAGCTGTTTTTT	CASSLDRGDTGELFF
TRBV19	TRBD2	TRBJ2-7	-	TGTGCCAGTAGTTGGGAGCGGGGAGACTACGAGCAGTACTTC	CASSWERGDYEQYF
TRBV7-8	-	TRBJ2-1	-	TGTGCCAGCAGCTTAGAAGGGGCCGAGCAGTTCTTC	CASSLEGAEQFF
TRBV7-9	-	TRBJ1-2	-	TGTGCCAGCAGCTTAGTTACGGCTCGGGACTATGGCTACACCTTC	CASSLVTARDYGYTF
TRBV11-2	TRBD1	TRBJ2-7	-	TGTGCCAGCAGCTTAGTGGGCGGGACAGGGGGCTACGAGCAGTACTTC	CASSLVGGTGGYEQYF
TRBV6-2/TRBV6-3	-	TRBJ1-1	-	TGTGCCAGCAGCAGGGAGAAAGGCACTGAAGCTTTCTTT	CASSREKGTEAFF
TRBV19	TRBD1	TRBJ1-2	once	TGTGCCAGTAGTATGCCCGACAGGGGACGTGGCTACACCTTC	CASSMPDRGRGYTF
TRBV7-9	-	TRBJ2-1	once	TGTGCCAGCAGCTTAGCACGTTCAACGGGCAATGAGCAGTTCTTC	CASSLARSTGNEQFF
TRBV6-2/TRBV6-3	-	TRBJ2-3	-	TGTGCCAGCAGTACTCAGACTCGGGAAGATGGAGATACGCAGTATTTT	CASSTQTREDGDTQYF
TRBV5-8	-	TRBJ1-6	once	TGTGCCAGCAGCTTGGTCGGGGTTCGGAATTCACCCCTCCACTTT	CASSLVGVRNSPLHF
TRBV7-9	TRBD1	TRBJ1-1	-	TGTGCCAGCAGCCAAACCACAGGGGACACTGAAGCTTTCTTT	CASSQTTGDTEAFF
TRBV14	TRBD2	TRBJ2-1	-	TGTGCCAGCAGTCCTCCGGGACTAGTCGTAGGCAATGAGCAGTTCTTC	CASSPPGLVVGNEQFF
TRBV4-1	-	TRBJ1-5	few	TGCGCCAGCAGCCAAGATTTGGGGGGGGGCAATCAGCCCCAGCATTTT	CASSQDLGGGNQPQHF
TRBV18	TRBD2	TRBJ2-3	few	TGTGCCAGCTCTCTACTAGCGGGAGGTACAGATACGCAGTATTTT	CASSLLAGGTDTQYF
TRBV7-3	TRBD1	TRBJ1-1	-	TGTGCCAGCAGACAGAGACAGGGTGAGACTGAAGCTTTCTTT	CASRQRQGETEAFF
TRBV11-3	-	TRBJ2-1	-	TGTGCCAGCGGGGGCACTGAGCAGTTCTTC	CASGGTEQFF
TRBV18	-	TRBJ2-5	once	TGTGCCAGCTCACCCTCCGGACAGATACAAGAGACCCAGTACTTC	CASSPSGQIQETQYF
TRBV28	-	TRBJ2-1	-	TGTGCCAGCAGTTTTGGGACACCCTACAATGAGCAGTTCTTC	CASSFGTPYNEQFF
TRBV5-1	TRBD1	TRBJ1-4	-	TGCGCCAGCAGCTTAGGACAGGGTAGTGAAAAACTGTTTTTT	CASSLGQGSEKLFF
TRBV6-4	-	TRBJ2-1	-	TGTGCCAGCAGTGACGGACTAAACAATGAGCAGTTCTTC	CASSDGLNNEQFF
TRBV24-1	-	TRBJ2-2	-	TGTGCCACCAGTGATTGGGCAGCCCGAGGGAGGCTGTTTTTT	CATSDWAARGRLFF
TRBV7-6	TRBD1	TRBJ2-7	-	TGTGCCAGCAGCCTAGGACAGGGGGCTTACGAGCAGTACTTC	CASSLGQGAYEQYF
TRBV5-1	TRBD1	TRBJ1-2	-	TGCGCCAGCAGCTTGGCAGGACAGGGGGATGGCTACACCTTC	CASSLAGQGDGYTF
TRBV29-1	TRBD1	TRBJ2-5	once	TGCAGCGTTGAGGGGGACAGAGCGGCCGGGACCCAGTACTTC	CSVEGDRAAGTQYF
TRBV28	TRBD1	TRBJ2-2	-	TGTGCCAGCAGCTCAGGGGGAGCAAACACCGGGGAGCTGTTTTTT	CASSSGGANTGELFF
TRBV19	TRBD1	TRBJ2-7	-	TGTGCCAGTACCCCGGGACAGGACTCCTACGAGCAGTACTTC	CASTPGQDSYEQYF
TRBV19	TRBD1	TRBJ2-1	few	TGTGCCAGTAGTAGAGGGGGCTCTGCATTAATGGAGCAGTTCTTC	CASSRGGSALMEQFF
TRBV9	TRBD1	TRBJ1-3	-	TGTGCCAGCAGTAGACAGGGGGCGCCGAGGGGAAACACCATATATTTT	CASSRQGAPRGNTIYF
TRBV7-8	-	TRBJ1-1	-	TGTGCCAGCAGCTATTTAGAGAACACTGAAGCTTTCTTT	CASSYLENTEAFF
TRBV4-2	-	TRBJ1-2	-	TGTGCCAGCAGCGCCTGGGAGGGAGGCTACACCTTC	CASSAWEGGYTF
TRBV6-6	-	TRBJ1-2	-	TGTGCCAGCAGTTACGGGAGTGTCTGGAGCTATGGCTACACCTTC	CASSYGSVWSYGYTF
TRBV30	-	TRBJ1-5	-	TGTGCCTGGAGTGTAGTATCAGGGAGGGGCAATCAGCCCCAGCATTTT	CAWSVVSGRGNQPQHF
TRBV5-5	-	TRBJ2-7	-	TGTGCCAGCAGCTTAGAAGGGGTGGGCTACGAGCAGTACTTC	CASSLEGVGYEQYF
TRBV24-1	-	TRBJ2-3	-	TGTGCCACCAGTGATTCCCGGGACTCGGTGGTAGATACGCAGTATTTT	CATSDSRDSVVDTQYF
TRBV11-3	TRBD1	TRBJ2-3	-	TGTGCCAGCAGCTTAGGGCAGGGGGCAGATACGCAGTATTTT	CASSLGQGADTQYF
TRBV12-3/TRBV12-4	-	TRBJ1-1	-	TGTGCCAGCAGTTTGGGAGGAGTCTCTGAAGCTTTCTTT	CASSLGGVSEAFF
TRBV19	TRBD1	TRBJ1-1	-	TGTGCCAGTTCTCAGGGGGGCCTGCCGGGCACTGAAGCTTTCTTT	CASSQGGLPGTEAFF